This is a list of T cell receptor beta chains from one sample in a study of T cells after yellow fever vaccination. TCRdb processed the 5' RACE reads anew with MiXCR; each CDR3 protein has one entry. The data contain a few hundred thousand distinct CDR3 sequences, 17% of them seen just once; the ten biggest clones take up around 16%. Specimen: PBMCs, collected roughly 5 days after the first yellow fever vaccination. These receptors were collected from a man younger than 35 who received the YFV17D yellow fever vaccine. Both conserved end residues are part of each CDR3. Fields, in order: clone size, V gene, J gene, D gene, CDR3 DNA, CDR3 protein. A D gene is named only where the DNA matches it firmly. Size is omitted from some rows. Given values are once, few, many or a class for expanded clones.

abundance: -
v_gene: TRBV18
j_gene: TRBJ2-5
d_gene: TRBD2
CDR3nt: TGTGCCAGCTCACCTACTGCGACTAGCGGGGAGACCCAGTACTTC
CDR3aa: CASSPTATSGETQYF

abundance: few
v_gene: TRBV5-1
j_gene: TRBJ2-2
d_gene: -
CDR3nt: TGCGCCAGCAGCTTGGGATGGATTCTCCCCACCGGGGAGCTGTTTTTT
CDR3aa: CASSLGWILPTGELFF

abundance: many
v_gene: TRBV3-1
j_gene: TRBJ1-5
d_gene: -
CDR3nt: TGTGCCAGCAGCCAAGATGTTGTTCAGCCCCAGCATTTT
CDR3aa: CASSQDVVQPQHF

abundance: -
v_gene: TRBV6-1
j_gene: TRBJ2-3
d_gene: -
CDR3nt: TGTGCCAGCAGGGCGGACAGGGGGACTAGCAAGCAGTATTTT
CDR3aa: CASRADRGTSKQYF

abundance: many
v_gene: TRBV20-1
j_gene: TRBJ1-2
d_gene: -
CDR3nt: TGCAGTGCTAGGGACAATAACTATGGCTACACCTTC
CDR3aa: CSARDNNYGYTF

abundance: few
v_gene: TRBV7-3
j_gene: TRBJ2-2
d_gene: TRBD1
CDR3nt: TGTGCCAGCAGCTTAAGCCAGGGGGCGCGGACCGGGGAGCTGTTTTTT
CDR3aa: CASSLSQGARTGELFF

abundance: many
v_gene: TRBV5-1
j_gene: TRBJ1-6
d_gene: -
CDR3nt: TGCGCCAGCAGCTTGAACGGGCAGGGAGGGTCACCCCTCCACTTT
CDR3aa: CASSLNGQGGSPLHF

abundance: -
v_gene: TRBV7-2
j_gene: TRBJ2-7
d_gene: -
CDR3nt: TGTGCCAGCAGCAAGACAGCCTACGAGCAGTACTTC
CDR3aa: CASSKTAYEQYF

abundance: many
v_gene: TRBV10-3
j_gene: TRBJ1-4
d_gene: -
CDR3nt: TGTGCCATCAGCGAGGGCGCTTGGACCGGTAATGAAAAACTGTTTTTT
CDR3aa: CAISEGAWTGNEKLFF

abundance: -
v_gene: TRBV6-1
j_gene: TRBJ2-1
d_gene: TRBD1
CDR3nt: TGTGCCAGCAACCCCAAACCGGGGACAGCCTCCTACAATGAGCAGTTCTTC
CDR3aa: CASNPKPGTASYNEQFF

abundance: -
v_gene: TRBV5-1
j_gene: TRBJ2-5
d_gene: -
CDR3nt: TGCGCCAGCAGCTTGGTTCCGGGCGGAGGAGAGACCCAGTACTTC
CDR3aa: CASSLVPGGGETQYF

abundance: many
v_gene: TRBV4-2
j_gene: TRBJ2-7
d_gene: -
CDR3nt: TGTGCCAGCAGCCAAGAGGGCCAGGGGATCTACGAGCAGTACTTC
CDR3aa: CASSQEGQGIYEQYF

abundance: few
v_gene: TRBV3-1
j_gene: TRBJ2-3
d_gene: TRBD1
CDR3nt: TGTGCCAGCAGCCCCCGGGACAGGAGACCGTCCGATACGCAGTATTTT
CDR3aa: CASSPRDRRPSDTQYF

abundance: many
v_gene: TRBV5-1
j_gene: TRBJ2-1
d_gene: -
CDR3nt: TGCGCCAGCAGCTATACGGCGCCGAACAATGAGCAGTTCTTC
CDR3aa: CASSYTAPNNEQFF

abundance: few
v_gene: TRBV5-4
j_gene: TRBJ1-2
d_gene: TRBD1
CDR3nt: TGTGCCAGCAGCGAACCGGGACAGGGGATAAACTATGGCTACACCTTC
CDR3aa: CASSEPGQGINYGYTF

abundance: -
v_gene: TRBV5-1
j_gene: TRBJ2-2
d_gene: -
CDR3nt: TGCGCCAGCAGCTCGACCCTATCCTTGCGGGATAACACCGGGGAGCTGTTTTTT
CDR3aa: CASSSTLSLRDNTGELFF

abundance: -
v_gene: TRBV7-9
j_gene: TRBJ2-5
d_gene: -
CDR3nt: TGTGCCAGCAGCGCCCGGGAGAGGCTCGGAGAGACCCAGTACTTC
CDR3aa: CASSARERLGETQYF

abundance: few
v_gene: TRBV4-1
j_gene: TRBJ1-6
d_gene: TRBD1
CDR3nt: TGCGCCAGCAGCCAAGAGTTGGGCAGGGGGCGCGGTTCACCCCTCCACTTT
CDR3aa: CASSQELGRGRGSPLHF

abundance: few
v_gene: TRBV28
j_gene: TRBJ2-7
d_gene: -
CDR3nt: TGTGCCAGCAGTTTATCCGATCCCCTCGACGAGCAGTACTTC
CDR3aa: CASSLSDPLDEQYF

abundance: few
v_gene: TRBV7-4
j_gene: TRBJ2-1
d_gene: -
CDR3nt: TGTGCCAGCAGCTTAAGGGGGTGCCCTCGGAATGAGCAGTTCTTC
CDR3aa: CASSLRGCPRNEQFF

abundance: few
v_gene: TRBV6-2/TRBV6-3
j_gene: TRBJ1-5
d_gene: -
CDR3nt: TGTGCCACCCTTGGGGGGGGTTGGCAGCCCCAGCATTTT
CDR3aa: CATLGGGWQPQHF

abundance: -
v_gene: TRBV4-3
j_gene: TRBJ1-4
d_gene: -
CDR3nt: TGCGCCAGCAGCCAAGGGACACGGAAGAATGAAAAACTGTTTTTT
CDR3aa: CASSQGTRKNEKLFF

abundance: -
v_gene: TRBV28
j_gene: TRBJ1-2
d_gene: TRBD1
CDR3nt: TGTGCCAGCAGTTCTTACCCATCAGGGGGCAGTGGCTACACCTTC
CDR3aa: CASSSYPSGGSGYTF